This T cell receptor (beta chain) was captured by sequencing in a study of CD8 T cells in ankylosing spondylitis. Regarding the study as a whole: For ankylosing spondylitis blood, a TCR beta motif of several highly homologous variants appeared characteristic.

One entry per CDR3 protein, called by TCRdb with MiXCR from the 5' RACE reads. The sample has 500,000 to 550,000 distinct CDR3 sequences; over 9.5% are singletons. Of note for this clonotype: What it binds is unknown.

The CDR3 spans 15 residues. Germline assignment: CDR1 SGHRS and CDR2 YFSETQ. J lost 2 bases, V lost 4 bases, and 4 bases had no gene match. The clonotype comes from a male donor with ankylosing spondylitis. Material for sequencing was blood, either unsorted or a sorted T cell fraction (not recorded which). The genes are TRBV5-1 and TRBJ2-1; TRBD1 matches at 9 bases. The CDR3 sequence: CASSDRDRAYNEQFF. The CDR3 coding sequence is TGCGCCAGCAGCGACCGGGACAGGGCCTACAATGAGCAGTTCTTC. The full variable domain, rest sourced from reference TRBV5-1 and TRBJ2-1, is KAGVTQTPRYLIKTRGQQVTLSCSPISGHRSVSWYQQTPGQGLQFLFEYFSETQRNKGNFPGRFSGRQFSNSRSEMNVSTLELGDSALYLCASSDRDRAYNEQFFGPGTRLTVL.